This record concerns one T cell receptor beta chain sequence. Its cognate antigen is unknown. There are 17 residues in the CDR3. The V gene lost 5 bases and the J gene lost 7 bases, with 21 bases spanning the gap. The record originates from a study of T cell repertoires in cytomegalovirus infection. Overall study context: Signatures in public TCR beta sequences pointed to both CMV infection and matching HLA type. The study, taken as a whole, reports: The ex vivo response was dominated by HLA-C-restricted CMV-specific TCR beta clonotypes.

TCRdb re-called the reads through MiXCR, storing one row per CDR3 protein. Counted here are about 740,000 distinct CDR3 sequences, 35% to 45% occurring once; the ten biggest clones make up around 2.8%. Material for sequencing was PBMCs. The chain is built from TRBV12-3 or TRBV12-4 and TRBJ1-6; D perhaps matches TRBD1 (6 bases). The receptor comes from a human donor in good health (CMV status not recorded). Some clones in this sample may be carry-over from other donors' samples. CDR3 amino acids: CASSKGDEARRNSPLHF. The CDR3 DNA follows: TGTGCCAGCAGTAAGGGGGACGAGGCCCGGCGGAATTCACCCCTCCACTTT.